The 5 T cell receptor beta chains presented below share a single source sample, sequenced in a study of siplizumab effects on memory and regulatory T cells. Assay used: immunoSEQ multiplex PCR; TCRdb lists only in-frame clones, some missing. This table has 2,700 or so clones, about 60% appearing once. The sequenced sample was TEMRA CD8+ T cells sorted from blood. Indicated subset: unstimulated CD8+ CD45RA+ effector memory T cells. Receptor source: a human donor in good health.

In its sample, this clone was seen a few times. The CDR3 sequence: CASSLKSSGGNEQFF. The CDR3 DNA reads TGTGCCAGCAGCTTGAAGTCTAGCGGGGGGAATGAGCAGTTCTTC. The chain combines TRBV7-7 with TRBJ2-1; 11 bases map to TRBD2. The CDR3 is made up of 15 amino acids. Unmatched junction bases numbered 5, after V lost 3 bases and J lost 7 bases. CDR1 is SSHAT, CDR2 FNYEAQ, per germline (reference sequence).

This clone was seen just once. V and J are TRBV7-9 and TRBJ2-7; no reliable D call. Trimming removed 1 base from V and 2 bases from J, with 9 bases in between. Germline V lookup: CDR1 SEHNR, CDR2 FQNEAQ (reference sequence). The CDR3 has 14 residues. The CDR3 protein is CASSLGTSPYEQYF. The DNA for the CDR3 is TGTGCCAGCAGCTTAGGGACCTCCCCCTACGAGCAGTACTTC.

V usage is TRBV5-1 and J usage is TRBJ1-1; perhaps TRBD1 as D (6 bases). The germline V gene encodes CDR1 SGHRS and CDR2 YFSETQ. The CDR3 runs 15 residues. The V and J ends lost 3 bases and 4 bases respectively, with 16 bases between them. CDR3 in amino acids: CASSSGLQGGTEAFF. The DNA of the CDR3 is TGCGCCAGCAGCTCGGGCCTACAGGGAGGCACTGAAGCTTTCTTT.

The rearrangement joins TRBV27 to TRBJ2-1; TRBD1 aligns across 8 bases. V shed 6 bases and J 0 bases; nucleotides not matched to a gene: 13. Germline-derived CDR1 and CDR2 are MNHEY and SMNVEV (reference sequence). The CDR3 extends over 18 amino acids. CDR3 nucleotides: TGTGCCAGCAGCCTTGTTCAGGGGGCCCCCTTCTCCTACAATGAGCAGTTCTTC. Translated, it gives CASSLVQGAPFSYNEQFF.

V is TRBV6-6 and J is TRBJ2-7; D gene uncertain. Trimming removed 6 bases at V and 2 bases at J, with 14 bases between. The germline V gene encodes CDR1 MNHNY and CDR2 SVGAGI (reference sequence). The CDR3 sequence is 14 residues long. Here the CDR3 DNA reads TGTGCCAGCAGCCCGGGTAGGCCTACCTACGAGCAGTACTTC. Translating it yields CASSPGRPTYEQYF.